Listed below are T cell receptor beta chains from one sample, sequenced in a study of T cell repertoires in cytomegalovirus infection. TCRdb fed the reads into MiXCR, producing one record per CDR3 protein. The sample has fewer than 250,000 distinct CDR3 sequences, about 12% seen once. What was sequenced was PBMCs. These receptors were obtained from a human donor in good health (CMV status not recorded). Some clones in this sample may be carry-over from other donors' samples. The CDR3 runs from the conserved cysteine through the conserved F or W. Part of the rows lack a size; the others show once, few, many or a class for expanded clones.

j_call v_call clone_size cdr3_aa
TRBJ1-1 TRBV12-3/TRBV12-4 NA CASSRTAGSTEAFF
TRBJ2-4 TRBV7-8 many CASSFRDAKNIQYF
TRBJ2-7 TRBV7-6 few CASSFLGHSSYEQYF
TRBJ1-2 TRBV20-1 NA CSALTGGNYGYTF
TRBJ1-1 TRBV29-1 NA CSGRDRVSPEAFF
TRBJ2-7 TRBV6-1 many CASRVAGGGYEQYF
TRBJ1-5 TRBV28 NA CASSSRFFNQPQHF
TRBJ2-1 TRBV29-1 NA CSVGSGGWRYEQFF
TRBJ2-2 TRBV7-9 few CASGTGGGTGELFF
TRBJ1-2 TRBV19 few CASSSRGTGIYGYTF
TRBJ2-1 TRBV9 NA CASSVGQGFLEQFF
TRBJ2-7 TRBV28 many CASSSPTAPYEQYF
TRBJ2-7 TRBV19 NA CATTGTGAYEQYF
TRBJ1-5 TRBV9 NA CASSVGDRLYSNQPQHF
TRBJ2-1 TRBV2 NA CASIKTSVDNEQFF
TRBJ1-6 TRBV11-2 many CASSPQVSRADGSPLHF
TRBJ2-3 TRBV5-5 many CASSLRAGDTDTQYF
TRBJ2-7 TRBV6-2/TRBV6-3 many CASSSGTSGRPPGYEQYF
TRBJ2-7 TRBV28 many CASSFVAGSHEQYF
TRBJ1-5 TRBV25-1 few CASAQVGSNQPQHF
TRBJ1-1 TRBV7-2 many CASSLVSGGTEAFF
TRBJ2-5 TRBV20-1 few CSAPAEGGEETQYF
TRBJ1-4 TRBV6-6 NA CASSYSGQGVYEKLFF
TRBJ2-1 TRBV29-1 NA CSTGQGDNEQFF
TRBJ1-6 TRBV7-9 many CASSLPGQVNSPLHF
TRBJ2-1 TRBV7-3 many CASSFGRNNEQFF
TRBJ1-3 TRBV19 once CASSTATGSSGNTIYF
TRBJ1-4 TRBV7-9 few CASSSNFPGVEKLFF
TRBJ1-1 TRBV12-3/TRBV12-4 NA CASSLLMGEPAFF
TRBJ2-2 TRBV6-1 many CASSLQEAGELFF
TRBJ1-1 TRBV14 many CASSQEIWEGEAFF
TRBJ2-5 TRBV7-3 many CASSLMPSGETQYF
TRBJ2-4 TRBV19 NA CASSAPTGGKNIQYF
TRBJ2-1 TRBV3-1 few CASSQYGQPDGNEQFF
TRBJ2-3 TRBV19 few CASSVEVPDTQYF
TRBJ2-3 TRBV29-1 NA CSVAQWVGADTQYF
TRBJ2-1 TRBV7-3 many CASSSTGAIYNEQFF
TRBJ1-1 TRBV5-6 few CASSFRGAGGTEAFF
TRBJ2-6 TRBV7-3 many CASSREGAGANVLTF
TRBJ2-7 TRBV27 many CASSFTGFAYEQYF
TRBJ2-7 TRBV7-2 many CASSLGEGRYEQYF
TRBJ2-2 TRBV5-1 NA CASSPRTGDTGELVF
TRBJ1-5 TRBV18 few CASSEGGARSNQPQHF
TRBJ1-1 TRBV19 many CASSISASSTEAFF
TRBJ2-1 TRBV3-1 NA CASSHISGGLYNEQFF
TRBJ2-4 TRBV5-1 many CASSLKELGGAKNIQYF
TRBJ2-5 TRBV20-1 few CSARTGTSGSQETQYF
TRBJ1-5 TRBV12-3/TRBV12-4 many CASTLPGNQPQHF
TRBJ1-5 TRBV28 many CASSLNRNQPQHF
TRBJ2-7 TRBV6-1 many CASTRTSGYEQYF
TRBJ2-1 TRBV28 few CASSSWDRANNEQFF
TRBJ2-3 TRBV19 NA CASSLSPGQPADTQYF
TRBJ2-6 TRBV11-3 few CASSLGRTTGGANVLTF
TRBJ2-1 TRBV2 many CASSEVGQFNEQFF
TRBJ2-4 TRBV28 many CASSSGKVLAKNIQYF
TRBJ2-1 TRBV7-2 many CASSLAATSGYNEQFF
TRBJ1-5 TRBV30 NA CAWSEKGQLGNQPQHF
TRBJ1-2 TRBV7-9 NA CASSPRGGGVGPANYGYTF
TRBJ1-5 TRBV2 NA CASSGGRGSNQPQHF
TRBJ1-3 TRBV7-2 many CASSSREDISSGNTIYF